The 21 T cell receptor beta chains below were found in one sample sequenced in a study of tissue T cells after allogeneic stem cell transplantation. Sequencing was performed with immunoSEQ multiplex PCR; in TCRdb, only in-frame clones are kept and a portion is missing. The data contain around 9,000 clones, about 42% of them singletons. The time point was: mouse harvest day 7 after allogeneic transplant. Tail vein injection delivered 10^7 T-cell-depleted bone marrow cells and 10^6 splenic CD5+ T cells. Material: gut tissue. These receptors came from a female BALB/c mouse given C57BL/6 T cells with graft-versus-host disease after an allogeneic hematopoietic cell transplant.

This clone is labeled medium-sized. Mouse names are used for the genes. The CDR3 goes on 1 residue after the read ends, and that part is filled in from the germline J gene. This chain uses TRBV20 with TRBJ2-5; TRBD2 aligns across 7 bases. The CDR3 has 14 amino acids. Trimming removed 0 bases from V and 2 bases from J; junction bases left unmatched: 2. Germline lookup yields CDR1 GFQATS and CDR2 STVNSAI. The CDR3 region is CGARDAGGQDTQYF. The CDR3 bases that were read are TGTGGTGCTAGGGATGCTGGGGGCCAAGACACCCAGTAC.

A few counts support this clone. Gene labels here are mouse ones. The read ends 1 residue before the CDR3 terminus; that terminus is restored from the germline J gene. V is TRBV23 and J is TRBJ2-7; TRBD2, the D gene given by the table, was not confirmed from the DNA. The CDR3 has 13 amino acids. Germline V gives CDR1 KGHTA, CDR2 FQNQQP. CDR3 protein: CSSSQSLGGEQYF. The covered CDR3 bases are TGCTCCAGCAGTCAATCCCTGGGGGGGGAACAGTAC.

About this clone: Gene names follow the mouse nomenclature. The CDR3 end falls 1 residue outside the read, so it is completed with the germline J gene. The chain has TRBV20 and TRBJ1-1; D possibly corresponds to TRBD1 (6 bases). The CDR3 runs 12 residues. The V end lost 0 bases, the J end lost 4 bases, and 6 bases lay between the germline ends. Germline V gives CDR1 GFQATS, CDR2 STVNSAI. The CDR3 region is CGAREGATEVFF. The DNA read from the CDR3 is TGTGGTGCTAGGGAGGGGGCCACAGAAGTCTTC.

This clone was detected only a few times. Gene names denote mouse genes. The read finishes 1 residue shy of the CDR3 end, and the germline J gene is used to complete it. The rearrangement joins TRBV31 to TRBJ2-3, with D maybe TRBD2 (6 bases). The CDR3 is 14 residues long. Germline V gene lookup returns CDR1 GKSSPN and CDR2 SITVG. The germline V and J ends were trimmed by 1 base and 0 bases, with 8 bases remaining between them. The CDR3 sequence: CAWSRGVSAETLYF. The CDR3 bases that were read are TGTGCCTGGAGTCGGGGGGTTAGTGCAGAAACGCTGTAT.

Worth noting for this clone: Mouse gene names apply. The CDR3 extends 1 residue past the end of the read, so its final part is completed from the germline J gene. The chain couples TRBV29 to TRBJ1-1; D gene unclear. This CDR3 comprises 14 residues. Trimming took off 2 bases at V and 0 bases at J, with 7 bases between the two ends. Germline V CDR1 and CDR2: MSHET, SYDVDS. The part of the CDR3 DNA that was read is TGTGCTAGCAGTTTAGACGGACCAAACACAGAAGTCTTC. Its translation is CASSLDGPNTEVF. The entire CDR3 protein is CASSLDGPNTEVFF.

About this clone itself: Genes and germline are mouse. The sequence runs out 1 residue before the end of the CDR3; the remainder is reconstructed from the germline J gene. The chain carries TRBV17 and TRBJ1-4; the match to TRBD1 covers 7 bases. Germline assignment: CDR1 MNHDT and CDR2 YYDKIL. With 6 bases clipped from V and 8 bases from J, the junction kept 9 bases outside the gene matches. The CDR3 loop spans 14 amino acids. The CDR3 region is CASRGARGLERLFF. The CDR3 DNA, read in part, is TGTGCTAGCAGGGGGGCCAGGGGGTTGGAAAGATTATTT.

Worth noting for this clone: Gene names are mouse gene names. The chain's CDR3 is CGARDDGGSYTGQLYF. CDR3 DNA, as far as it was read: TGTGGTGCTAGGGATGATGGGGGGAGTTACACCGGGCAGCTCTAC. V usage is TRBV20 and J usage is TRBJ2-2, with 7 positions matching TRBD2. The CDR3 end falls 1 residue outside the read, so it is completed with the germline J gene. The CDR3 has 16 residues. CDR1 is GFQATS, CDR2 STVNSAI, per germline. The trim removed 0 bases at V and 3 bases at J, leaving 7 bases unmatched.

Concerning this clone itself: Genes and germline are mouse. The CDR3 extends 1 residue past the end of the read, so its final part is completed from the germline J gene. The rearrangement uses TRBV16 and TRBJ1-1, with D perhaps matching TRBD1 (6 bases). The germline V gene has CDR1 SGHSA and CDR2 FRNQAP. The CDR3 has 13 amino acids. Trimming left V 6 bases short and J 4 bases short, with 12 bases between. The covered CDR3 bases are TGTGCAAGCAGTTTCAGGGGTGGCACAGAAGTCTTC. It is translated as CASSFRGGTEVF. The entire CDR3 protein reads CASSFRGGTEVFF.

Concerning this clone itself: The gene names given are mouse names. The CDR3 is cut off 1 residue early in the read; its end comes from the germline J gene. The V call is TRBV13-2, the J call TRBJ1-1; D not certain. This CDR3 comprises 14 residues. Per germline, CDR1 NNHNN and CDR2 SYGAGS (reference sequence). Trimming took off 1 base at V and 3 bases at J, with 10 bases between the two ends. CDR3 region: CASGDRGGDTEVFF. CDR3 DNA (partial): TGTGCCAGCGGTGATCGGGGTGGGGACACAGAAGTCTTC.

As concerns this clone: Mouse germline and gene names are used. The read gets to within 1 residue of the CDR3 end, and the germline J gene fills in the rest. The chain carries TRBV14 and TRBJ2-5; D gene ambiguous. CDR1 is SGHDT, CDR2 FRDEAV, per germline. The CDR3 length is 15 residues. The ends were cut back, 0 bases at V and 0 bases at J, with 8 bases in the middle. The CDR3 reads CASSFSPRNQDTQYF. The sequenced CDR3 bases are TGTGCCAGCAGTTTCTCCCCCCGGAACCAAGACACCCAGTAC. Variable domain in full (rest from reference TRBV14 and TRBJ2-5): EAGVTQSPRYAVLQEGQAVSFWCDPISGHDTLYWYQQPRDQGPQLLVYFRDEAVIDNSQLPSDRFSAVRPKGTNSTLKIQSAKQGDTATYLCASSFSPRNQDTQYFGPGTRLLVL.

This clone was recorded once. Each gene name is a mouse one. From the germline J gene comes the end of the CDR3, since the read stops 1 residue before it. The chain carries TRBV3 and TRBJ1-1; 9 nucleotides align to TRBD1. The CDR3 loop spans 14 amino acids. Germline V gene lookup returns CDR1 SNHLY and CDR2 FYNGKV (reference sequence). V lost 5 bases, J lost 1 base, and 2 bases stayed unmatched. The sequenced CDR3 bases are TGTGCCAGCAGCCGGGGACAGGGAAACACAGAAGTCTTC. Translation gives CASSRGQGNTEVF. Given in full, the CDR3 is CASSRGQGNTEVFF.

This clone was picked up a small number of times. The genes are named according to mouse. The observed sequence ends 1 residue before the CDR3 terminus, with the missing tail filled in from the germline J gene. The J gene is TRBJ2-7, the V gene TRBV23; the D call of TRBD2 is as the table states it, not checked on the DNA. CDR1 is KGHTA, CDR2 FQNQQP, per germline. The CDR3 totals 14 residues. CDR3 region: CSSSHGTGAYEQYF. The sequenced part of the CDR3 DNA is TGCTCCAGCAGTCATGGGACTGGGGCTTATGAACAGTAC.

Concerning this clone itself: Gene names follow the mouse nomenclature. The covered CDR3 bases are TGTGCCAGCTCCCTAGAACACGGGTCCGCAAACACCGGGCAGCTCTAC. This encodes CASSLEHGSANTGQLY. The CDR3 as a whole reads CASSLEHGSANTGQLYF. This chain links TRBV12-2 with TRBJ2-2, with no clear D. The missing CDR3 end, 1 residue past where the read stops, is filled in from the germline J gene. CDR1 is SGHLS and CDR2 is HYDKME in the germline V gene. V dropped 4 bases and J dropped 0 bases, with 17 bases sitting between them. This CDR3 is built from 17 residues.

This clone was seen more than once but under ten times. Gene names denote mouse genes. The read terminates 1 residue ahead of where the CDR3 ends, so the germline J gene completes it. The chain joins TRBV22 to TRBJ2-4. TRBV22 is reported as a pseudogene. CDR3 length: 12 residues. CDR3 sequence: CASSARQNTLYF. Partial CDR3 DNA: TGTGCCAGCAGTGCACGTCAAAACACCTTGTAC.

Concerning this clone: Here the gene names and germline are mouse. The sequenced fragment ends 1 residue before the CDR3 boundary, so the rest is inferred from the germline J gene. The chain joins TRBV26 to TRBJ1-5; D possibly corresponds to TRBD1 (5 bases). The V end was cut by 3 bases, the J end by 5 bases, with 8 bases between. The CDR3 is 13 residues long. The germline CDR1 and CDR2 sequences are KGHPV and FQNQEV (reference sequence). The covered CDR3 bases are TGTGCCAGCAGTCTACAGGTCGACCAGGCTCCGCTT. Amino acids: CASSLQVDQAPL. The full CDR3 sequence reads CASSLQVDQAPLF.

This clone was counted once. A much more abundant neighbour one base away suggests this may be a read error. The listed genes are named as in mouse. The CDR3 extends 1 residue past the end of the read, so its final part is completed from the germline J gene. The chain couples TRBV15 to TRBJ1-5; tentative D call: TRBD1 (6 bases). From germline, CDR1 is SGHND and CDR2 FRSKSL. The CDR3 runs to 14 residues. Deletions cut 5 bases from V and 0 bases from J, with 8 bases between. The part of the CDR3 DNA that was read is TGTGCCAGCAGTCGGGACAATAACAACCAGGCTCCGCTT. Translation gives CASSRDNNNQAPL. The whole CDR3 sequence reads CASSRDNNNQAPLF.

About this clone itself: Mouse gene names apply. The read ends 1 residue shy of where the CDR3 ends; the end is completed using the germline J gene. The chain recombines TRBV13-1 with TRBJ2-2; D gene uncertain. The ends were cut back, 0 bases at V and 7 bases at J, with 4 bases in the middle. From germline, CDR1 is NSHNY and CDR2 SYGAGN. The CDR3 loop spans 12 amino acids. The CDR3 sequence: CASSDGGGQLYF. The sequenced CDR3 bases are TGTGCCAGCAGTGATGGGGGCGGGCAGCTCTAC.

Note on this clone: Mouse germline and gene names are used. The sequenced fragment ends 1 residue before the CDR3 boundary, so the rest is inferred from the germline J gene. The J gene is TRBJ1-1, the V gene TRBV15; D perhaps matches TRBD1 (5 bases). This CDR3 contains 11 residues. Trimming removed 1 base from V and 10 bases from J, with 7 bases in between. The germline gives CDR1 SGHND, CDR2 FRSKSL. The CDR3 DNA, read in part, is TGTGCCAGCAGTTTAGTGGGGCGAGTCTTC. Translating gives CASSLVGRVF. The complete CDR3 reads CASSLVGRVFF.

Worth noting for this clone: Gene names are the mouse ones. The read ends 1 residue early relative to the CDR3; the germline J gene fills the gap. The chain has TRBV13-1 and TRBJ2-7; D may be TRBD1 (6 bases). V was clipped by 3 bases and J by 7 bases, with 14 bases between them. The CDR3 consists of 13 residues. The germline CDR1 and CDR2 sequences are NSHNY and SYGAGN. This CDR3 is CASSAQQGGEQYF. CDR3 DNA, as far as it was read: TGTGCCAGCAGTGCCCAACAGGGTGGGGAACAGTAC.

In regard to this clone: Mouse names are used for the genes. The DNA read from the CDR3 is TGTGCCAGCAGTCTTGACAGTAACCAGGCTCCGCTT. Amino acid sequence: CASSLDSNQAPL. The whole CDR3 region reads CASSLDSNQAPLF. This chain connects TRBV26 to TRBJ1-5, with D tentatively TRBD1 (5 bases). Read data end 1 residue before the CDR3 end; the end is taken from the germline J gene. The CDR3 sequence is 13 residues long. Per the germline V gene, CDR1 is KGHPV and CDR2 is FQNQEV (reference sequence). Between the trimmed V and J ends, which lost 3 bases and 4 bases, there was a span of 7 bases.

Comment on this clone: Genes here carry mouse names. The observed sequence ends 1 residue before the CDR3 terminus, with the missing tail filled in from the germline J gene. The V gene is TRBV16, the J gene TRBJ1-4; D is perhaps TRBD1 (5 bases). CDR3 length: 15 amino acids. V was cut by 0 bases and J by 1 base, with 6 bases left in between. The germline gives CDR1 SGHSA, CDR2 FRNQAP. The CDR3 loop is CASSLERGSNERLFF. The sequenced part of the CDR3 DNA is TGTGCAAGCAGCTTAGAGAGGGGTTCCAACGAAAGATTATTT.